The 4 T cell receptor beta chains reported below all come from one sample, sequenced in a study of T cell responses to AZD1222 COVID-19 vaccine (dated by TCRdb to the early 2020s). The label giving this sample's time point can be read as: baseline before first vaccination. Library preparation was by the immunoSEQ multiplex PCR assay. The table comes from immuneACCESS by way of TCRdb, which keeps in-frame sequences with V and J called. Part of the clones is missing from these tables; in studies checked, under half for an unresolved V gene and the rest for unknown reasons. In this sample the table shows about 120,000 clones, about nine tenths of which occur a single time. Jointly, the top ten make up roughly 2.4% of the sample. Source: peripheral blood, taken on day 0 of AZD1222 vaccination. These receptors all come from an adult in good health.

CDR3 in DNA: TGCAGCGTATCTTCCGGGGTGAGGGAGACCCAGTACTTC. Protein product: CSVSSGVRETQYF. V is TRBV29-1 and J is TRBJ2-5, with D maybe TRBD2 (5 bases). Germline CDR1 and CDR2: SQVTM and ANQGSEA. Between the trimmed V and J ends, which lost 6 bases and 5 bases, there was a span of 16 bases. The CDR3 is 13 amino acids.

This rearrangement joins TRBV25-1 to TRBJ1-2; no clear D. The V gene lost 3 bases and the J gene lost 7 bases, with 12 bases spanning the gap. This CDR3 has 13 amino acids. Germline values: CDR1 MGHDK, CDR2 SYGVNS. CDR3 loop: CASSDPPRGGYTF. The CDR3 DNA is TGTGCCAGCAGTGATCCTCCCCGGGGTGGCTACACCTTC.

V is TRBV27 and J is TRBJ1-2; no definite D call. CDR1 MNHEY and CDR2 SMNVEV come from the germline V gene (reference sequence). The CDR3 has 20 amino acids. Between the trimmed V and J ends, which lost 0 bases and 5 bases, there was a span of 28 bases. The CDR3 protein is CASSLSPGPQPGGELYGYTF. The CDR3 DNA is TGTGCCAGCAGTTTATCTCCCGGCCCTCAGCCGGGTGGGGAGCTTTATGGCTACACCTTC.

V and J are TRBV20-1 and TRBJ2-5; D is ambiguous. Trimming took 5 bases from V and 5 from J, leaving 6 bases between them. Germline CDR1 DFQATT, CDR2 SNEGSKA (reference sequence). CDR3 length equals 10 residues. The CDR3 DNA follows: TGCAGTGCTCAGAGGGAGACCCAGTACTTC. It specifies CSAQRETQYF.